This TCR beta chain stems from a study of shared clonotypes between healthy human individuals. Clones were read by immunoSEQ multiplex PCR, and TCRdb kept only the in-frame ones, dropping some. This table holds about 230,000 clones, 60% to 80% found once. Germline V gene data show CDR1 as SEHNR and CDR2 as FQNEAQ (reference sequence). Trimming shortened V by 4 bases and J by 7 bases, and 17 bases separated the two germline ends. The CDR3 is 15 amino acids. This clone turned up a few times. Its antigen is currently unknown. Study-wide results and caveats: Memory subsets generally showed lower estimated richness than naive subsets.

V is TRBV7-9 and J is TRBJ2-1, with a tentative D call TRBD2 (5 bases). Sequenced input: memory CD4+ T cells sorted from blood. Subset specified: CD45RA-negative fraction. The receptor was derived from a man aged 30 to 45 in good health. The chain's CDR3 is CASSSVQVAQNEQFF. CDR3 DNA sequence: TGTGCCAGCAGCTCCGTTCAGGTAGCGCAAAATGAGCAGTTCTTC.